Detailed here is one T cell receptor beta chain. Antigen: not known. The data stem from a study of shared clonotypes between healthy human individuals. Overall study: A couple of women and a few men aged 18 to 49 made up the donors. Study outcomes and limitations: Blood was the only sampled material, and tissue repertoires likely differ. The expectation was that sequencing depth would affect clonotype sharing among donors.

Trimming cost V 7 bases and J 3 bases; bases outside gene matches: 13. The V gene's germline CDR1 is SNHLY and CDR2 FYNNEI. CDR3 length equals 17 residues. In the original analysis: Filtering was not the same, since immunoSEQ gave junction-only sequences without quality scores. Method: immunoSEQ multiplex PCR; TCRdb's copy keeps in-frame clones and lacks some. V and J calls and clone size are as listed in that table; D and trimming were resolved from the DNA. Among some 500,000 clones, roughly 85% were seen once, and the ten largest hold roughly 12%. The clonotype was recovered from a woman aged 40-49 years in good health. Some clones in this sample may be carry-over from other donors' samples. The chain carries TRBV2 and TRBJ2-3; 10 positions match TRBD2. Sequencing was done on a sample of PBMCs. The CDR3 sequence: CASKGGAGGKETDTQYF. CDR3 bases: TGTGCCAGCAAAGGGGGAGCGGGAGGGAAGGAGACAGATACGCAGTATTTT.